One T cell receptor (beta chain) is described in this entry. These data originate in a study of radiotherapy plus CTLA-4 blockade in lung cancer. Produced via immunoSEQ multiplex PCR; TCRdb's table is partial and in-frame only. The profile covers approximately 100,000 clones, with 82% appearing a single time and 3% to 4% taken by the ten largest. This specimen was peripheral blood, taken from a patient treated with radiotherapy plus ipilimumab. This TCR was sampled from a human donor with non-small cell lung cancer who had a partial response to radiotherapy plus ipilimumab.

The CDR3 DNA follows: TGTGCCAGCAGCCGAAACGTAGGCGGGAGGTACTCCGAGCAGTACTTC. Amino acid sequence: CASSRNVGGRYSEQYF. The rearrangement uses TRBV4-2 and TRBJ2-7; TRBD2 aligns across 8 bases. V shed 4 bases and J 6 bases; nucleotides not matched to a gene: 14. This CDR3 spans 16 amino acids. Per germline, CDR1 LGHNA and CDR2 YNFKEQ.